This TCR beta chain comes out of a study of cytomegalovirus exposure and HLA in healthy donors. Germline V gene lookup returns CDR1 SGHVS and CDR2 FNYEAQ. The CDR3 is made up of 17 amino acids. The V and J ends lost 2 bases and 3 bases, in that order; junction bases with no gene match: 5. The PCR ran on 60 Vbeta and 13 Jbeta primers. TCRdb's table, derived via immunoSEQ multiplex PCR, lists solely in-frame clones and lacks some. The sample shows 200,000 or so clones, roughly 74% of them seen only once. What was sequenced was PBMCs. The receptor's source is a woman younger than 45 in good health and CMV-seropositive. The chain is built from TRBV7-6 and TRBJ2-6; TRBD2 agrees at 9 bases. CDR3 coding DNA: TGTGCCAGCAGCTTAATAGCGGGGGAGGATGGGGCCAACGTCCTGACTTTC. This translates into CASSLIAGEDGANVLTF.